This passage covers 14 T cell receptor beta chains from one sample sequenced in a study of T cell changes during pregnancy in multiple sclerosis. Data came from immunoSEQ multiplex PCR; TCRdb stores just in-frame clones and leaves some out. The table shows more than 80,000 clones, with more than 80% occurring only once. Specimen: peripheral blood, collected before pregnancy. These TCRs come from a female donor with multiple sclerosis, enrolled in a pregnancy study.

This chain links TRBV18 with TRBJ1-1; 8 nucleotides line up with TRBD1. Trimming cost V 5 bases and J 1 base; bases outside gene matches: 12. Germline V gene lookup returns CDR1 KGHSH and CDR2 LQKENI. The CDR3 totals 17 residues. The CDR3 bases are TGTGCCAGCTCATCACTTGGACAGGGATCGAGGAACACTGAAGCTTTCTTT. Residues: CASSSLGQGSRNTEAFF.

V and J are TRBV18 and TRBJ2-1; possibly TRBD2 for D (5 bases). The CDR3 totals 14 residues. With 3 bases removed from V and 7 bases from J, the gap between germline ends came to 13 bases. Germline V gives CDR1 KGHSH, CDR2 LQKENI. The CDR3: CASSPSPSLNEQFF. The CDR3 DNA sequence: TGTGCCAGCTCACCTTCGCCTAGCCTAAATGAGCAGTTCTTC.

The rearrangement links TRBV6-5 to TRBJ1-5, with D possibly being TRBD1 (6 bases). The germline CDR1 and CDR2 sequences are MNHEY and SVGAGI. CDR3 length: 13 residues. V lost 9 bases, J lost 2 bases, and 11 bases lay in between. For the CDR3, the DNA is TGTGCCAGGAGAAGACAGGGCAATCAGCCCCAGCATTTT. Its protein is CARRRQGNQPQHF.

J is TRBJ2-1 and V is TRBV6-5, with D possibly TRBD1 on 6 matching bases. Germline assignment: CDR1 MNHEY and CDR2 SVGAGI. The CDR3 is 15 residues long. V lost 0 bases, J lost 7 bases, and 13 bases lay in between. CDR3 in amino acids: CASSYSRDIQNEQFF. The CDR3 DNA sequence: TGTGCCAGCAGTTACTCCCGGGACATACAAAATGAGCAGTTCTTC.

In its sample, this clone was seen a few times. J is TRBJ1-1 and V is TRBV7-3; maybe TRBD1 (6 bases). Germline CDR1 and CDR2: SGHTA and FQGTGA. V was clipped by 2 bases and J by 7 bases, with 11 bases between them. CDR3 size: 13 residues. CDR3 amino acids: CASSLWGQGEAFF. Written as DNA, the CDR3 is TGTGCCAGCAGCTTATGGGGGCAGGGTGAAGCTTTCTTT.

The genes are TRBV6-5 and TRBJ2-1; D gene uncertain. The CDR3 is made up of 11 amino acids. Looked up from germline, CDR1 is MNHEY and CDR2 is SVGAGI. Trimming took off 6 bases at V and 6 bases at J, with 6 bases between the two ends. The CDR3 region is CASSNFNEQFF. In nucleotides, the CDR3 is TGTGCCAGCAGCAACTTCAATGAGCAGTTCTTC.

This rearrangement joins TRBV6-5 to TRBJ2-7; D ambiguous. V was pared by 2 bases and J by 4 bases, with 9 bases between. Germline V gene lookup returns CDR1 MNHEY and CDR2 SVGAGI. The CDR3 is made up of 13 amino acids. The CDR3 DNA is TGTGCCAGCAGTTACCTCAGTAAATACGAGCAGTACTTC. Protein sequence: CASSYLSKYEQYF.

The chain combines TRBV27 with TRBJ2-3, with a possible D match to TRBD1 (5 bases). This CDR3 has 13 amino acids. CDR1 and CDR2 (germline): MNHEY, SMNVEV (reference sequence). V shed 11 bases and J shed 0 bases, with 12 bases lying between them. This CDR3 is CASLGQSTDTQYF. The CDR3 nucleotides are TGTGCCTCCCTGGGGCAGAGCACAGATACGCAGTATTTT.

The V call is TRBV28, the J call TRBJ2-1; D possibly corresponds to TRBD2 (6 bases). Trimming cost V 0 bases and J 5 bases, with 8 bases left between them. The CDR3 extends over 14 amino acids. Germline V CDR1 and CDR2: MDHEN, SYDVKM. The CDR3 loop is CASSLWGEDNEQFF. In DNA, the CDR3 is TGTGCCAGCAGTTTATGGGGGGAGGACAATGAGCAGTTCTTC.

This clone showed up just once. The chain combines TRBV5-1 with TRBJ2-5; 12 bases agree with TRBD2. Trimming removed 4 bases from V and 4 bases from J; junction bases left unmatched: 8. The V gene's germline CDR1 is SGHRS and CDR2 YFSETQ. The CDR3 spans 16 residues. This CDR3 is CASSVSGTSGPETQYF. DNA of the CDR3: TGCGCCAGCAGCGTTTCCGGGACTAGCGGGCCAGAGACCCAGTACTTC.

This sequence joins TRBV18 and TRBJ2-3; weak D call: TRBD1 (6 bases). The CDR3 covers 16 residues. In germline, CDR1 is KGHSH, CDR2 LQKENI. V shed 4 bases and J shed 1 base, with 15 bases lying between them. This CDR3 is CASSLRQAGGTDTQYF. The CDR3, as DNA: TGTGCCAGCTCACTAAGACAGGCGGGCGGCACAGATACGCAGTATTTT.

Points on this clone: At one boundary the junction diverges from the germline segment, which might be a read error. The rearrangement uses TRBV7-6 and TRBJ1-1; the match to TRBD1 covers 7 bases. The CDR3 extends over 13 amino acids. Per germline, CDR1 SGHVS and CDR2 FNYEAQ. DNA for the CDR3: TGTGCCAGCAGCTTAAGTATATCAGGGGACAGAACTTTT. This codes for CASSLSISGDRTF. Looking up the rest from reference TRBV7-6 and TRBJ1-1 gives the full variable domain: GAGVSQSPRYKVTKRGQDVALRCDPISGHVSLYWYRQALGQGPEFLTYFNYEAQQDKSGLPNDRFSAERPEGSISTLTIQRTEQRDSAMYRCASSLSISGDRTFGQGTRLTVV.

The chain recombines TRBV7-9 with TRBJ1-5; the D gene is possibly TRBD1 (6 bases). The CDR3 is made up of 16 amino acids. Per germline, CDR1 SEHNR and CDR2 FQNEAQ (reference sequence). V dropped 1 base and J dropped 2 bases, with 12 bases sitting between them. In DNA form, the CDR3 reads TGTGCCAGCAGCTTAGATATGACAGGCGGCAATCAGCCCCAGCATTTT. It encodes CASSLDMTGGNQPQHF.

As DNA, the CDR3 is TGTGCCAGCAGCAAGAGTTCTCAGGGGGACCAGCCCCAGCATTTT. Translated, it gives CASSKSSQGDQPQHF. The J gene is TRBJ1-5, the V gene TRBV21-1; the DNA was not compared with TRBD1, the D call given in the table. TRBV21-1 is a pseudogene locus. The CDR3 spans 15 residues.